This T cell receptor beta chain was documented in a study of OX40 agonist ivuxolimab in advanced cancers. About the research overall: Patients were given ivuxolimab, an antibody that agonizes OX40 (CD134). Intravenous ivuxolimab was administered to patients every 2 weeks at 0.01 to 10 mg/kg. Findings and caveats of the study: At 0.1 to 3.0 mg/kg and by week 6, CD4+ and CD8+ T cells in the blood had expanded clonally.

Germline lookup yields CDR1 KGHSH and CDR2 LQKENI. With 1 base removed from V and 4 bases from J, the gap between germline ends came to 11 bases. The CDR3 spans 15 residues. Some clones are missing from TCRdb's copy, which holds only in-frame ones; the method was immunoSEQ multiplex PCR. The table records roughly 55,000 clones, about 80% of them present only once. To note about this clone: The antigen is undetermined.

The sample here was CD4+ or CD8+ T cells sorted from blood, taken in a trial of the OX40 agonist ivuxolimab. The chain employs TRBV18 and TRBJ2-1, with D perhaps matching TRBD1 (6 bases). The sequence was collected from an adult with an advanced solid tumor such as melanoma, head and neck, liver or kidney cancer. CDR3 protein: CASSPLGQRYNEQFF. CDR3 DNA: TGTGCCAGCTCACCACTAGGACAGAGGTACAATGAGCAGTTCTTC.